The source of this T cell receptor (beta chain) is a study of technical replicates of blood from four donors. Sequencing used immunoSEQ multiplex PCR; TCRdb keeps in-frame clones, though not all of them. The sample gives nearly 80,000 clones, more than 85% of which show up once; approximately 0.37% is in the top ten. V lost 0 bases and J 7 bases, leaving 7 bases between the germline ends. Germline V lookup: CDR1 MNHEY, CDR2 SMNVEV (reference sequence). The CDR3 runs to 13 residues. The sequenced sample was T cells isolated from PBMCs. This rearrangement joins TRBV27 to TRBJ2-1, with a weak D call TRBD2 (5 bases). This receptor was taken from a human donor in good health. CDR3: CASSLSSGNEQFF. CDR3 sequence (DNA): TGTGCCAGCAGTTTATCTTCGGGGAATGAGCAGTTCTTC.